The 16 T cell receptor beta chains reported below all come from one sample, sequenced in a study of T cells in Graves' hyperthyroidism and ophthalmopathy. Researchers amplified the TCR beta CDR3 regions from RNA transcripts. The HTBI primer set was used in a first-round RT-PCR of the TCR CDR3. TCRdb used MiXCR to reprocess the multiplex PCR reads, holding one entry per CDR3 protein. The repertoire includes about 400,000 distinct CDR3 sequences, roughly 15% of them detected once, and 13% sits in the top ten. Specimen: blood. The receptors were gathered from a man between 18 and 29 years old with Graves' ophthalmopathy.

This clonotype was observed a handful of times. At one end the junction does not follow the germline gene, possibly because of a read error. V is TRBV28 and J is TRBJ2-2; no clear D gene. The CDR3 consists of 11 residues. From germline, CDR1 is MDHEN and CDR2 SYDVKM. The CDR3 here is CAGSPVGELFF. The DNA of the CDR3 is TGTGCCGGCAGTCCCGTAGGGGAGCTGTTTTTT.

This clonotype was detected a few times. The gene calls are TRBV9 and TRBJ2-2; D may match TRBD1 or TRBD2 (6 bases each). The CDR3 consists of 16 residues. Germline CDR1 SGDLS, CDR2 YYNGEE. Trimming stripped 4 bases from V and 1 base from J, with 14 bases between. CDR3 nucleotides: TGTGCCAGCAGCCCTACGGGGGCGAGGAACACCGGGGAGCTGTTTTTT. Its translation is CASSPTGARNTGELFF.

Here the CDR3 DNA reads TGCAGTGCTAGGCCCCTCCTAGCGGGGGACTACAATGAGCAGTTCTTC. Residues: CSARPLLAGDYNEQFF. The rearrangement links TRBV20-1 to TRBJ2-1, with 10 bases that match TRBD2. Per the germline V gene, CDR1 is DFQATT and CDR2 is SNEGSKA (reference sequence). The V segment lost 3 bases and the J segment 3 bases; nucleotides outside the gene matches: 8. CDR3 length equals 16 residues.

V usage is TRBV15 and J usage is TRBJ2-7; TRBD1 matches 9 bases. V was pared by 4 bases and J by 6 bases, with 16 bases of the junction left unmatched. Germline values: CDR1 LNHNV, CDR2 YYDKDF (reference sequence). This CDR3 is 17 amino acids long. As DNA, the CDR3 is TGTGCCACCAGCAACGGGGGGCCGGGACAGGGTTTCGTCGAGCAGTACTTC. This translates into CATSNGGPGQGFVEQYF.

The genes are TRBV7-9 and TRBJ2-3, with 11 bases aligning to TRBD1. Germline assignment: CDR1 SEHNR and CDR2 FQNEAQ (reference sequence). This CDR3 contains 18 residues. The V gene end was trimmed by 5 bases and the J gene end by 0 bases; junction bases not matched to a gene: 10. The CDR3 bases are TGTGCCAGCAGCCCCGCGGGACAGGGGGTCAGAAGCACAGATACGCAGTATTTT. Protein product: CASSPAGQGVRSTDTQYF.

This clonotype was seen ten or more times. This chain uses TRBV20-1 with TRBJ2-7, with TRBD2 matching 13 bases. V gave up 5 bases and J gave up 6 bases; unmatched junction bases: 10. The CDR3 runs 15 residues. CDR1 is DFQATT, CDR2 SNEGSKA, per germline (reference sequence). CDR3 sequence (DNA): TGCAGTGCTTTAGGGACTAGCGGGGCCTTTGGCGAGCAGTACTTC. It is translated as CSALGTSGAFGEQYF.

The chain joins TRBV5-1 to TRBJ2-4; 12 nucleotides line up with TRBD2. In germline, CDR1 is SGHRS, CDR2 YFSETQ. The V gene end was trimmed by 4 bases and the J gene end by 1 base; junction bases not matched to a gene: 3. This CDR3 is built from 16 residues. The chain's CDR3 is CASSPSGGGAKNIQYF. The CDR3 nucleotides are TGCGCCAGCAGCCCTAGCGGGGGGGGGGCCAAAAACATTCAGTACTTC.

In its sample, this clonotype was seen many times. The gene calls are TRBV20-1 and TRBJ2-2; TRBD2 agrees at 10 bases. Per germline, CDR1 DFQATT and CDR2 SNEGSKA (reference sequence). The ends lost 1 base at V and 6 bases at J; junction bases unmatched: 2. The CDR3 totals 14 residues. The CDR3 sequence: CSARGAGGAGELFF. The CDR3 DNA reads TGCAGTGCTAGAGGAGCGGGAGGGGCCGGGGAGCTGTTTTTT.

The rearrangement links TRBV5-5 to TRBJ2-1; 15 bases line up with TRBD2. The CDR3 runs to 19 residues. V dropped 4 bases and J dropped 9; count of bases not matched to a gene: 17. Germline lookup yields CDR1 SGHKS and CDR2 YYEKEE (reference sequence). The CDR3 here is CASSEPLARTSGRGAEQFF. In DNA form, the CDR3 reads TGTGCCAGCAGCGAACCCCTAGCGAGGACTAGCGGGAGGGGGGCTGAGCAGTTCTTC.

The chain recombines TRBV6-1 with TRBJ2-1, with 12 nucleotides matching TRBD2. Trimming at V came to 10 bases and at J to 5 bases, leaving 21 bases not matched to a gene. CDR3 size: 19 residues. Per the germline V gene, CDR1 is MNHNS and CDR2 is SASEGT. The CDR3 DNA reads as TGTGCCACCTCCCACGGGACTAGCGGGTTCACCATTCGGGACAATGAGCAGTTCTTC. This translates into CATSHGTSGFTIRDNEQFF.

This clonotype was counted ten times or more. This chain links TRBV12-3 or TRBV12-4 with TRBJ1-4, with D perhaps matching TRBD1 (6 bases). Trimming pared 2 bases from V and 5 bases from J, leaving 9 bases between. The CDR3 runs to 14 residues. The CDR3 region is CASSLLGGNEKLFF. The DNA for the CDR3 is TGTGCCAGCAGTTTACTTGGGGGCAATGAAAAACTGTTTTTT.

This clonotype occurred a few times. This chain links TRBV5-1 with TRBJ2-5; D might be TRBD1 or TRBD2, each matching 5 bases. The ends were cut back, 2 bases at V and 5 bases at J, with 19 bases in the middle. The CDR3 has 16 residues. The germline V gene has CDR1 SGHRS and CDR2 YFSETQ. In DNA form, the CDR3 reads TGCGCCAGCAGCTTACTCCTGGGGGTTGGAACTGAGACCCAGTACTTC. Protein: CASSLLLGVGTETQYF.

This clonotype was seen just once. V gene TRBV7-2 combines with J gene TRBJ2-1; 9 bases map to TRBD1. Per the germline V gene, CDR1 is SGHTA and CDR2 is FQGNSA. The CDR3 is 17 residues long. J lost 0 bases, V lost 5 bases, and 8 bases had no gene match. In DNA form, the CDR3 reads TGTGCCAGCAGCATAACCGGGACAGGGAGCTCCTACAATGAGCAGTTCTTC. It codes for CASSITGTGSSYNEQFF.

This clonotype has just a few counts. The chain combines TRBV2 with TRBJ1-3; possible D gene TRBD1, 5 bases. The germline V gene has CDR1 SNHLY and CDR2 FYNNEI. The V gene lost 6 bases and the J gene lost 0 bases, with 9 bases spanning the gap. There are 14 residues in the CDR3. The CDR3 is CASSRALSGNTIYF. As DNA, the CDR3 is TGTGCCAGCAGCAGGGCCCTCTCTGGAAACACCATATATTTT.

There are many counts of this clonotype. The V and J genes are TRBV7-9 and TRBJ2-1; maybe TRBD2 (6 bases). The CDR3 spans 15 residues. Germline V gene data show CDR1 as SEHNR and CDR2 as FQNEAQ (reference sequence). Trimming stripped 7 bases from V and 6 bases from J, with 19 bases between. CDR3 nucleotides: TGTGCCAGCATCCAGGCTGGGGGGTTGGTCAATGAGCAGTTCTTC. Encoded protein: CASIQAGGLVNEQFF.

The chain combines TRBV25-1 with TRBJ1-6, with TRBD1 matching 7 bases. Looked up from germline, CDR1 is MGHDK and CDR2 is SYGVNS. The CDR3 loop spans 15 amino acids. The V segment lost 8 bases and the J segment 7 bases; nucleotides outside the gene matches: 11. This CDR3 reads CASEPSTGRNSPLHF. CDR3 nucleotide sequence: TGTGCCAGCGAACCCTCGACAGGGAGGAATTCACCCCTCCACTTT.